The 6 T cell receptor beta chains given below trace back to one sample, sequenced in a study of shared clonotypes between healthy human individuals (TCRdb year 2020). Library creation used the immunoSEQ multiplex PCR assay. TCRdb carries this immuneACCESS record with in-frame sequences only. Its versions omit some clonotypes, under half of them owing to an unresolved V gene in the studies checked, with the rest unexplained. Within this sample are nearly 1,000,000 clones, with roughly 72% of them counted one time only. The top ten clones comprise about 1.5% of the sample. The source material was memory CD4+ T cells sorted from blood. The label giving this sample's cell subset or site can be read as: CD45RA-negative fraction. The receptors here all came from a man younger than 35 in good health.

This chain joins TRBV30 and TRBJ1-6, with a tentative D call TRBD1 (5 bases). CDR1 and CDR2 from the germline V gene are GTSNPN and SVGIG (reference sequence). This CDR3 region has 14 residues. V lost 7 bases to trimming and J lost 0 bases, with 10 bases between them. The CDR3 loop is CALTASSYNSPLHF. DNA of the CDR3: TGTGCCTTGACAGCTAGCTCCTATAATTCACCCCTCCACTTT.

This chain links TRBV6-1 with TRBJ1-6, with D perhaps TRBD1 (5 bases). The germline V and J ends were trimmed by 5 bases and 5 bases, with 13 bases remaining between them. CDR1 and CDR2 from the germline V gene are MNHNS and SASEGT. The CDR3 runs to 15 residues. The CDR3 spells CASSRSGPNNSPLHF. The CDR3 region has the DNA TGTGCCAGCAGTCGATCAGGGCCCAATAATTCACCCCTCCACTTT.

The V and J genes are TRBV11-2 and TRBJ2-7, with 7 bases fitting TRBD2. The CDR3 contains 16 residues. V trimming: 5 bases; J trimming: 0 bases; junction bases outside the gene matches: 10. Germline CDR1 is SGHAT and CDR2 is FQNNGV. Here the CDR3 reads CASSLQLAPSSYEQYF. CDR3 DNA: TGTGCCAGCAGCCTCCAACTAGCGCCCAGCTCCTACGAGCAGTACTTC.

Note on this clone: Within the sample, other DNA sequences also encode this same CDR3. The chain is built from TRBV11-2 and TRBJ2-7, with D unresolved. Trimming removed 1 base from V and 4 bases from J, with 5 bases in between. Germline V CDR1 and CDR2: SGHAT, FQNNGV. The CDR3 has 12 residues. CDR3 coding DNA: TGTGCCAGCAGCTTAGCTGGATACGAGCAGTACTTC. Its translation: CASSLAGYEQYF.

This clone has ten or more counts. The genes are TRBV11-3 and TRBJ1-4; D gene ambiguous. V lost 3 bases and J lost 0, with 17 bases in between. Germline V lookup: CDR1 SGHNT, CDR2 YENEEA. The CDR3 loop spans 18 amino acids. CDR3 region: CASSFTLAAFATNEKLFF. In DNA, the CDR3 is TGTGCCAGCAGCTTTACCCTGGCAGCTTTTGCAACTAATGAAAAACTGTTTTTT.

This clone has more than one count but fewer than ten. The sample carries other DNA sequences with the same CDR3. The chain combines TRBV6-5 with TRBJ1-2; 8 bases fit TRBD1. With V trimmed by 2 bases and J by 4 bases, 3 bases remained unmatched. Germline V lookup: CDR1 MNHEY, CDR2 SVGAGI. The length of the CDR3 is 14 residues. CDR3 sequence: CASSYGTGLYGYTF. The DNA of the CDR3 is TGTGCCAGCAGTTACGGGACAGGCCTCTATGGCTACACCTTC.